This is a list of T cell receptor beta chains from one sample in a study of T cells after yellow fever vaccination. From the 5' RACE reads, TCRdb called clonotypes with MiXCR, one entry per CDR3 protein. The sample lists around 29,000 distinct CDR3 sequences, 6% to 8% occurring once. This material consisted of PBMCs, either bulk or a sorted T-cell subset (CD4+, CD8+, memory, or dextramer-sorted; not recorded which), taken on the day of the yellow fever booster vaccination. These receptor sequences come from a man in his thirties or forties who received the YFV17D yellow fever vaccine. Each CDR3 is given with its conserved first and last residue. A D gene is named only where the DNA matches it firmly. Some rows have no size entry. The others give once, few or many, or a class for an expanded clone.

>-|TRBV6-5|TRBJ2-1|16|many
CASSYSRAGVHNEQFF
TGTGCCAGCAGTTACTCGAGGGCAGGGGTCCACAATGAGCAGTTCTTC
>-|TRBV7-2|TRBJ1-6|14|many
CASSLAALNSPLHF
TGTGCCAGCAGCTTAGCGGCACTGAATTCACCCCTCCACTTT
>-|TRBV20-1|TRBJ1-4|14|-
CSARVDGLNEKLFF
TGCAGTGCTAGAGTGGACGGCCTTAATGAAAAACTGTTTTTT
>-|TRBV5-1|TRBJ1-1|14|many
CASRGEQGGTEAFF
TGCGCCAGCAGGGGAGAACAGGGTGGCACTGAAGCTTTCTTT
>TRBD2|TRBV7-2|TRBJ2-3|16|many
CASSLVLAGNTDTQYF
TGTGCCAGCAGCTTAGTCCTAGCGGGAAACACAGATACGCAGTATTTT
>-|TRBV2|TRBJ2-7|12|-
CATTDGLREQYF
TGTGCCACCACCGACGGGCTGCGCGAGCAGTACTTC
>-|TRBV10-1|TRBJ2-1|15|many
CASSGIGISYNEQFF
TGCGCCAGCAGTGGCATCGGTATCTCCTACAATGAGCAGTTCTTC
>-|TRBV30|TRBJ2-1|17|medium-sized
CAWNPPGRLSSYNEQFF
TGTGCCTGGAACCCCCCCGGGCGCCTGAGCTCCTACAATGAGCAGTTCTTC
>-|TRBV12-5|TRBJ2-2|12|few
CASGLNGIELFF
TGTGCTAGTGGTTTGAATGGAATTGAGCTGTTTTTT
>-|TRBV28|TRBJ1-4|16|few
CASSLGVRPSNEKLFF
TGTGCCAGCAGTTTGGGAGTGAGACCCTCTAATGAAAAACTGTTTTTT
>TRBD2|TRBV12-3/TRBV12-4|TRBJ2-7|17|medium-sized
CASSLGFRREALYEQYF
TGTGCCAGCAGTTTAGGGTTTAGGCGGGAGGCCCTCTACGAGCAGTACTTC
>-|TRBV19|TRBJ1-1|14|-
CASSTQGRKTEAFF
TGTGCCAGTAGTACACAGGGTAGGAAGACTGAAGCTTTCTTT
>TRBD2|TRBV3-1|TRBJ2-7|16|many
CASSKARAGGPFEQYF
TGTGCCAGCAGCAAAGCCCGGGCGGGAGGGCCGTTCGAGCAGTACTTC
>-|TRBV7-2|TRBJ2-1|13|many
CASSSVTSGTRFF
TGTGCCAGCAGCTCCGTGACTAGTGGGACTCGGTTCTTC
>TRBD1|TRBV7-8|TRBJ2-7|18|many
CASSLAPISRTGSYEQYF
TGTGCCAGCAGCTTAGCGCCGATCTCCAGGACAGGTTCCTACGAGCAGTACTTC
>-|TRBV12-3/TRBV12-4|TRBJ1-3|15|many
CASSSPGRSGNTIYF
TGTGCCAGCAGCTCACCGGGCCGCTCTGGAAACACCATATATTTT
>TRBD1|TRBV6-1|TRBJ2-2|15|once
CASKVVTGASGELFF
TGTGCCAGCAAAGTGGTGACAGGGGCTAGCGGGGAGCTGTTTTTT
>TRBD1|TRBV2|TRBJ1-5|14|many
CASSGQGAGQPQHF
TGTGCCAGCAGCGGACAGGGGGCGGGTCAGCCCCAGCATTTT
>-|TRBV11-1|TRBJ2-5|11|many
CASSFQETQYF
TGTGCCAGCAGCTTCCAGGAGACCCAGTACTTC
>-|TRBV2|TRBJ1-1|13|many
CASTAEKNTEAFF
TGTGCCAGTACAGCCGAGAAGAACACTGAAGCTTTCTTT
>TRBD2|TRBV5-1|TRBJ2-5|18|many
CASSLQLFVSGKGETQYF
TGCGCCAGCAGCTTACAACTTTTCGTGAGCGGGAAGGGAGAGACCCAGTACTTC
>-|TRBV20-1|TRBJ2-5|14|-
CSARDNEGRETQYF
TGCAGTGCTAGAGATAATGAGGGACGAGAGACCCAGTACTTC
>TRBD1|TRBV28|TRBJ1-1|15|-
CASRETGDLNTEAFF
TGTGCCAGCAGAGAGACAGGGGATTTAAACACTGAAGCTTTCTTT
>-|TRBV7-9|TRBJ2-1|14|few
CASSRLKGYNEQFF
TGTGCCAGCAGCAGGCTTAAGGGCTACAATGAGCAGTTCTTC
>TRBD1|TRBV28|TRBJ2-5|13|many
CASYQTGIETQYF
TGTGCCAGCTATCAGACAGGGATAGAGACCCAGTACTTC
>TRBD2|TRBV5-1|TRBJ2-5|15|few
CAAGTGGRAGETQYF
TGCGCCGCCGGCACTGGCGGGAGGGCCGGTGAGACCCAGTACTTC
>TRBD1|TRBV4-2|TRBJ1-2|13|few
CASSPTGEQGYTF
TGTGCCAGCAGCCCGACAGGGGAACAGGGCTACACCTTC
>TRBD2|TRBV19|TRBJ2-1|16|medium-sized
CASIRGRLADYNEQFF
TGTGCCAGTATTAGAGGCAGACTAGCGGACTACAATGAGCAGTTCTTC
>-|TRBV20-1|TRBJ1-6|13|many
CSASQGLGSPLHF
TGCAGTGCTAGCCAGGGGTTGGGTTCACCCCTCCACTTT
>TRBD2|TRBV30|TRBJ2-1|13|many
CAWDTGTSYEQFF
TGTGCCTGGGATACCGGGACTAGTTATGAGCAGTTCTTC
>TRBD1|TRBV27|TRBJ2-7|16|many
CASSKLPGQGGYEQYF
TGTGCCAGCAGTAAGTTACCGGGACAGGGAGGATACGAGCAGTACTTC
>TRBD2|TRBV5-1|TRBJ2-1|16|many
CASSVNPSGSYNEQFF
TGCGCCAGCAGCGTAAACCCTAGCGGGTCATACAATGAGCAGTTCTTC
>-|TRBV12-3/TRBV12-4|TRBJ1-5|13|many
CASSFGTNQPQHF
TGTGCCAGCAGTTTTGGCACCAATCAGCCCCAGCATTTT
>-|TRBV2|TRBJ2-1|13|many
CASSVMGENEQFF
TGTGCCAGCAGTGTAATGGGGGAAAATGAGCAGTTCTTC
>-|TRBV18|TRBJ2-1|16|many
CASSTTAGTGPNEQFF
TGTGCCAGCTCAACAACGGCGGGGACTGGTCCCAATGAGCAGTTCTTC
>TRBD1|TRBV7-9|TRBJ2-7|16|-
CASSRGDRGTRDEQYF
TGTGCCAGCAGCAGAGGGGACAGGGGAACTAGAGACGAGCAGTACTTC
>-|TRBV20-1|TRBJ2-2|18|-
CSARALGVASRTPGELFF
TGCAGTGCTAGGGCACTGGGCGTCGCGAGCCGAACACCTGGGGAGCTGTTTTTT
>TRBD2|TRBV7-2|TRBJ2-5|16|medium-sized
CASSLLSTSAQETQYF
TGTGCCAGCAGCTTATTGAGTACTAGCGCCCAAGAGACCCAGTACTTC
>-|TRBV7-2|TRBJ2-3|16|many
CASSLQGVPSTDTQYF
TGTGCCAGCAGCCTACAGGGAGTGCCTAGCACAGATACGCAGTATTTT
>TRBD1|TRBV11-2|TRBJ2-5|14|-
CASSARTGEETQYF
TGTGCCAGCAGCGCCCGGACAGGGGAAGAGACCCAGTACTTC
>TRBD1|TRBV5-1|TRBJ2-3|14|many
CASSSTGGTDTQYF
TGCGCCAGCAGCTCGACAGGGGGCACAGATACGCAGTATTTT
>-|TRBV20-1|TRBJ2-5|14|many
CSARDYLRQETQYF
TGCAGTGCTAGAGATTATCTGCGTCAGGAGACCCAGTACTTC
>-|TRBV30|TRBJ1-5|12|many
CAWREGNQPQHF
TGTGCCTGGAGGGAAGGGAATCAGCCCCAGCATTTT
>-|TRBV28|TRBJ1-2|12|many
CASSLQEGGYTF
TGTGCCAGCAGTCTACAGGAAGGTGGCTACACCTTC
>-|TRBV10-3|TRBJ2-1|15|-
CAISLTGGGYNEQFF
TGTGCCATCAGTCTAACAGGGGGGGGGTACAATGAGCAGTTCTTC
>-|TRBV6-1|TRBJ2-7|15|few
CASSRGLLRAIEQYF
TGTGCCAGCAGTCGAGGACTCCTCAGGGCTATCGAGCAGTACTTC
>-|TRBV28|TRBJ2-7|14|-
CASMQPPRVYEQYF
TGTGCCAGCATGCAGCCCCCGAGGGTCTACGAGCAGTACTTC
>-|TRBV5-1|TRBJ2-3|16|many
CASSLAAPRGTDTQYF
TGCGCCAGCAGCTTGGCGGCGCCCCGTGGCACAGATACGCAGTATTTT
>-|TRBV6-5|TRBJ1-6|15|many
CASSPFWGDNSPLHF
TGTGCCAGCAGTCCCTTTTGGGGGGATAATTCACCCCTCCACTTT
>-|TRBV12-3/TRBV12-4|TRBJ2-3|12|-
CASGSYLNTQYF
TGTGCCAGCGGCTCTTACCTCAATACGCAGTATTTT